What follows is one T cell receptor (beta chain) and its context. What it binds is unknown. This sample was taken from a study of T cells after yellow fever vaccination. Study results and limitations: One caveat is that FACS-sorted repertoires could contain abundant clonotypes contaminating from the bulk population.

MiXCR, applied by TCRdb to the 5' RACE reads, yields one record per CDR3 protein. The table shows some 220,000 distinct CDR3 sequences, with approximately 3.2% occurring only once. The CDR3 has 14 amino acids. Between the trimmed V and J ends, which lost 0 bases and 4 bases, there was a span of 10 bases. CDR1 and CDR2 (germline): SGHNT, YYREEE (reference sequence). Specimen: CD4+ T cells sorted from PBMCs, collected 10 days after the yellow fever booster vaccination. The clonotype was recovered from a man aged 18 to 29 who received the YFV17D yellow fever vaccine. The chain has TRBV5-4 and TRBJ2-5, with D unresolved. CDR3 residues: CASSLGAGIETQYF. CDR3 sequence (DNA): TGTGCCAGCAGCTTGGGGGCTGGAATAGAGACCCAGTACTTC.